A selection of T cell receptor beta chains follows, all from one sample in a study of tumor-infiltrating lymphocytes in primary liver carcinoma. TCRdb processed the multiplex PCR reads anew with MiXCR; each CDR3 protein has one entry. This table holds some 64,000 distinct CDR3 sequences, about 65% found once. Material for sequencing was liver tumor tissue from sampling region 4. These receptor sequences come from a man between 35 and 55 years old with primary liver carcinoma and hepatitis B virus infection. The CDR3 runs from the conserved cysteine through the conserved F or W. D genes are given only for firm matches. Clone size, where shown, is once, few, many, or a class for clones that have expanded.

V gene: TRBV20-1; J gene: TRBJ2-2; D gene: TRBD2; clone size: .; CDR3 DNA: TGCAGTGCTAGAGATGGGCGCGGGAGGGCCTCCTGGGAGCTGTTTTTT; CDR3 protein: CSARDGRGRASWELFF
V gene: TRBV7-8; J gene: TRBJ1-6; D gene: .; clone size: .; CDR3 DNA: TGTGCCAGCAGCTTATATCAGGGTCATGACCTTAGTTCACCCCTCCACTTT; CDR3 protein: CASSLYQGHDLSSPLHF
V gene: TRBV6-2/TRBV6-3; J gene: TRBJ1-1; D gene: TRBD1; clone size: once; CDR3 DNA: TGTGCCAGCAGTTACCCCCGGACAGGGCCGGGGAACACTGTTGTTTTCTTT; CDR3 protein: CASSYPRTGPGNTVVFF
V gene: TRBV12-3/TRBV12-4; J gene: TRBJ2-1; D gene: .; clone size: many; CDR3 DNA: TGTGCCAGCAGTTTAATGGCGGGAAGGTCCTACAATGAGCAGTTCTTC; CDR3 protein: CASSLMAGRSYNEQFF
V gene: TRBV4-2; J gene: TRBJ2-1; D gene: TRBD2; clone size: few; CDR3 DNA: TGTGCCAGCAGCCAACTTAGCGGGCTCTCATACAATGAGCAGCTCTTC; CDR3 protein: CASSQLSGLSYNEQLF
V gene: TRBV11-2; J gene: TRBJ2-7; D gene: .; clone size: .; CDR3 DNA: TGTGCCAGCAGCTTCGGAGGAGCTAACGAGCGGTACTTC; CDR3 protein: CASSFGGANERYF
V gene: TRBV20-1; J gene: TRBJ1-1; D gene: .; clone size: many; CDR3 DNA: TGCAGTGCTAAAATCACCCAGAACACTGAAGCTTTCTTT; CDR3 protein: CSAKITQNTEAFF
V gene: TRBV6-5; J gene: TRBJ2-5; D gene: .; clone size: .; CDR3 DNA: TGTGCTAGCAGCCAACAGGCGTGGGAAGAGACCCAGTACTTC; CDR3 protein: CASSQQAWEETQYF
V gene: TRBV6-5; J gene: TRBJ2-7; D gene: TRBD2; clone size: .; CDR3 DNA: TGTGCCACCAGTTATCGGGCTAGCGGGGGCTACGAGCACTACTTC; CDR3 protein: CATSYRASGGYEHYF
V gene: TRBV14; J gene: TRBJ2-1; D gene: TRBD2; clone size: .; CDR3 DNA: TGTACCAGCAGCCAAGCGATTGCCGGGCTAGCGGGGGCAAATGAGCAGTTCTTC; CDR3 protein: CTSSQAIAGLAGANEQFF
V gene: TRBV6-2/TRBV6-3; J gene: TRBJ2-2; D gene: TRBD2; clone size: .; CDR3 DNA: TGTGCCAGCAGTCCTAGCGGGAGTCGGAACACCGGGGAGCTGTTTTTC; CDR3 protein: CASSPSGSRNTGELFF
V gene: TRBV29-1; J gene: TRBJ2-7; D gene: TRBD1; clone size: .; CDR3 DNA: TGCAGCGTTGAAGAAATGACAGGGCCCGGTGGACGACAGTACTTC; CDR3 protein: CSVEEMTGPGGRQYF
V gene: TRBV29-1; J gene: TRBJ2-1; D gene: TRBD1; clone size: .; CDR3 DNA: TGCGGTGTTAGACAGGGTGGGAATGAGCAGTTCTTC; CDR3 protein: CGVRQGGNEQFF
V gene: TRBV2; J gene: TRBJ1-1; D gene: .; clone size: .; CDR3 DNA: TGTGCCAGCAGTGAAGGACGGCGAAACACTGGAGCTTTCTTT; CDR3 protein: CASSEGRRNTGAFF
V gene: TRBV6-5; J gene: TRBJ2-7; D gene: .; clone size: .; CDR3 DNA: TGTGCCAGCAGTTGCTCCGGCAGATACTCCTACGAGCAGTACTTC; CDR3 protein: CASSCSGRYSYEQYF
V gene: TRBV29-1; J gene: TRBJ1-2; D gene: TRBD1; clone size: .; CDR3 DNA: TGCAGCATTCGATCAGGGGGCGCCTATGGCTACACCTTC; CDR3 protein: CSIRSGGAYGYTF
V gene: TRBV29-1; J gene: TRBJ2-7; D gene: .; clone size: .; CDR3 DNA: TGCAGCGTTGTTGAGAGCAGGCAAATCCCCTACGAGCAGTACTTC; CDR3 protein: CSVVESRQIPYEQYF
V gene: TRBV4-2; J gene: TRBJ1-1; D gene: TRBD1; clone size: .; CDR3 DNA: TGTGCCAGCAGCCAAGGCGGACAGGGGATGAACACTGAAGCCTTCTTT; CDR3 protein: CASSQGGQGMNTEAFF
V gene: TRBV28; J gene: TRBJ2-7; D gene: TRBD2; clone size: .; CDR3 DNA: TGTGCCGGTAGTCCTCTAGCGGGAGCCTACGAGCAGTACTTC; CDR3 protein: CAGSPLAGAYEQYF
V gene: TRBV11-1; J gene: TRBJ2-1; D gene: .; clone size: .; CDR3 DNA: TGTGCCAGCGGCTTAACCTCCCCGGGGCGGGGTAACGATGAGCAGTTCTTC; CDR3 protein: CASGLTSPGRGNDEQFF
V gene: TRBV6-2/TRBV6-3; J gene: TRBJ1-1; D gene: .; clone size: .; CDR3 DNA: TGTGCCAGCAGATCGGCAGAGCCGGCTTTCTTT; CDR3 protein: CASRSAEPAFF
V gene: TRBV28; J gene: TRBJ1-1; D gene: TRBD1; clone size: many; CDR3 DNA: TGTGCCAGCAGTTTACCGGGACAGATGAACACTGAAGCTTTCTTT; CDR3 protein: CASSLPGQMNTEAFF
V gene: TRBV5-1; J gene: TRBJ2-2; D gene: TRBD1; clone size: .; CDR3 DNA: TGCACCAGTACCTGGACAGGGGGGAACACCTGGGAGCTGTTTTTT; CDR3 protein: CTSTWTGGNTWELFF
V gene: TRBV4-2; J gene: TRBJ2-2; D gene: .; clone size: .; CDR3 DNA: TGTGCCATCAGCCAACGTCCGAAAGGGACCCCCGGGGAGCTGTTTTTT; CDR3 protein: CAISQRPKGTPGELFF
V gene: TRBV6-5; J gene: TRBJ2-1; D gene: TRBD2; clone size: many; CDR3 DNA: TGTGCCAGCACCCTCACTAGCGGGACTGTCCAGTTCTTC; CDR3 protein: CASTLTSGTVQFF
V gene: TRBV29-1; J gene: TRBJ1-5; D gene: .; clone size: .; CDR3 DNA: TGCAGCGCCGGAGGAGCGAATCAGCCCCAGCATTTT; CDR3 protein: CSAGGANQPQHF
V gene: TRBV5-6; J gene: TRBJ1-5; D gene: .; clone size: .; CDR3 DNA: TGTGCCAGTAGCTTGGTTGGGGAGCCCCGTATGCCCCAGCATTTT; CDR3 protein: CASSLVGEPRMPQHF
V gene: TRBV2; J gene: TRBJ2-3; D gene: TRBD2; clone size: many; CDR3 DNA: TGTGCCAGCAGGTCGCTAGCGGAGCGATACACAGATACGCAGTATTTT; CDR3 protein: CASRSLAERYTDTQYF
V gene: TRBV29-1; J gene: TRBJ2-1; D gene: TRBD2; clone size: many; CDR3 DNA: TGCAGCGTTGAACCGTCCGGGACTAGTGGGAGGAATGAGCAGTTCTTC; CDR3 protein: CSVEPSGTSGRNEQFF
V gene: TRBV14; J gene: TRBJ2-1; D gene: TRBD2; clone size: few; CDR3 DNA: TGTGCCAGCAGTGCCGTAGCGGGATGGCTAAACAATGAGCGGTTCTTC; CDR3 protein: CASSAVAGWLNNERFF
V gene: TRBV5-5; J gene: TRBJ2-2; D gene: TRBD2; clone size: .; CDR3 DNA: TGTGCCAGTGATGCCAAACCGGGACTAGCGGGGACCGGGGAGCTGTTTTTT; CDR3 protein: CASDAKPGLAGTGELFF
V gene: TRBV11-2; J gene: TRBJ2-2; D gene: .; clone size: .; CDR3 DNA: TGTGCCAGCATTTCGTATCCCGGGGTTCTTATCGGGGAGCTGTTTTTT; CDR3 protein: CASISYPGVLIGELFF
V gene: TRBV24-1; J gene: TRBJ2-1; D gene: TRBD1; clone size: few; CDR3 DNA: TGTGCCATCAGTGATTTGTCCCAGGGGGAGTACAATGAGCAGTTCTTC; CDR3 protein: CAISDLSQGEYNEQFF
V gene: TRBV4-2; J gene: TRBJ2-5; D gene: TRBD2; clone size: once; CDR3 DNA: TGTGCCAGCAGCCAACTAGAGGGGGGACTAGCGGGTACACGAGCCTCCCAAGAGACCCAGTACTTC; CDR3 protein: CASSQLEGGLAGTRASQETQYF
V gene: TRBV11-2; J gene: TRBJ2-5; D gene: TRBD2; clone size: .; CDR3 DNA: TGCGTCGACAGCCAAACTCCTGGCGGGGGGAAAGAGACCCAGTACTTC; CDR3 protein: CVDSQTPGGGKETQYF
V gene: TRBV6-5; J gene: TRBJ1-1; D gene: .; clone size: .; CDR3 DNA: TGTGCCAGCAGAACCCGACTTCCGGACACTGAAACTTTCTTT; CDR3 protein: CASRTRLPDTETFF
V gene: TRBV11-2; J gene: TRBJ2-2; D gene: .; clone size: .; CDR3 DNA: TGTGCAAGCAGCTTATTAGGGACCAACACTGGGGAGCTGTTTTTT; CDR3 protein: CASSLLGTNTGELFF
V gene: TRBV20-1; J gene: TRBJ2-1; D gene: TRBD2; clone size: many; CDR3 DNA: TGCAGTGCTAGAACTAGCGGGGCTGGCAATGAGCAGTTCTTC; CDR3 protein: CSARTSGAGNEQFF
V gene: TRBV6-1; J gene: TRBJ2-1; D gene: .; clone size: many; CDR3 DNA: TGTGCCAGCAGTGAAGCGCAGGGGAGGCAGTTCTTC; CDR3 protein: CASSEAQGRQFF
V gene: TRBV10-3; J gene: TRBJ2-3; D gene: .; clone size: .; CDR3 DNA: TGTGCCATCAGATCCGGGATCGGCACACATACGCAGTATTTT; CDR3 protein: CAIRSGIGTHTQYF
V gene: TRBV6-2/TRBV6-3; J gene: TRBJ2-1; D gene: .; clone size: many; CDR3 DNA: TGTGCCAGCAGTTACCAGTTGGGCAATGAGCAGTTCTTC; CDR3 protein: CASSYQLGNEQFF
V gene: TRBV29-1; J gene: TRBJ1-1; D gene: .; clone size: many; CDR3 DNA: TGCAGCGTTCGGGCGGGGTGGGGAATGAACACTGAAGCTTTCTTT; CDR3 protein: CSVRAGWGMNTEAFF